This T cell receptor (beta chain) was identified in a study of radiation and T cells in renal cell carcinoma. Study observations and caveats: Top tumor clonotypes rose in blood 2 weeks post-radiation, then contracted.

In regard to this clone: As yet, its antigen is unknown.

Clones were read by immunoSEQ multiplex PCR, and TCRdb kept only the in-frame ones, dropping some. Altogether nearly 20,000 clones are present, roughly 64% being singletons, with the ten largest covering roughly an eighth. V was cut by 5 bases and J by 6 bases, with 16 bases left in between. CDR1 and CDR2 from the germline V gene are SGHTA and FQGTGA. The CDR3 has 14 residues. Treatment indicated: 15 Gy SBRT to primary tumor, nephrectomy 4 weeks later. This sample comprised tumor tissue, obtained from a patient whose treatment included radiotherapy and nephrectomy. The chain combines TRBV7-3 with TRBJ1-2, with D possibly being TRBD1 (6 bases). The receptor was isolated from a woman in her seventies with renal cell carcinoma. The CDR3 loop is CASSRGQGRDGYTF. Here the CDR3 DNA reads TGTGCCAGCAGCCGGGGCCAGGGGCGGGATGGCTACACCTTC.